This TCR beta chain appears in the sequencing data of a study of T-cell reconstitution after alpha-beta-depleted transplantation in children. The study, taken as a whole, reports: Most T-cell counts and diversity one year after the transplant came from T cells that were newly produced.

About this clonotype: Its antigen is not identified.

Germline V CDR1 and CDR2: SGHNT, YENEEA. This CDR3 region has 15 residues. Trimming cost V 4 bases and J 4 bases, with 16 bases left between them. This sample's TCRbeta library carried unique molecular identifier barcodes. One entry per CDR3 protein, called by TCRdb with MiXCR from the PCR reads. The repertoire consists of 90,000 to 100,000 distinct CDR3 sequences, with under 25% occurring once and the leading ten covering 20% to 25%. The rearrangement uses TRBV11-3 and TRBJ2-5; D might be TRBD2 (5 bases). This clonotype was obtained from a boy aged 2 to 10 with acute lymphoblastic leukemia, due to receive a stem cell transplant. The starting material was PBMCs, obtained before TCRalphabeta/CD19-depleted stem cell transplant. CDR3 coding DNA: TGTGCCAGCAGCTGGGGTGGAGCGGAGAGAGAGACCCAGTACTTC. Encoded protein: CASSWGGAERETQYF.